What follows are 15 T cell receptor beta chains derived from one specimen sequenced in a study of blood T cell repertoires in COVID-19 (dated by TCRdb to about 2020). Libraries were prepared through the immunoSEQ multiplex PCR assay. The source is immuneACCESS, and TCRdb retained only in-frame sequences with V and J called. Part of the clones is not carried over; for the studies checked, unresolved V genes explain less than half of this, and the remainder is unexplained. The sample profile shows about 380,000 clones; 88% of them were found once. The ten largest make up about 1.2% of the sample. Sample: PBMCs or T cells enriched from blood (not recorded which). Receptors originate from a woman younger than 35 who had recovered from COVID-19.

The V call is TRBV6-2 or TRBV6-3, the J call TRBJ2-2; D is uncertain. Germline V gene data show CDR1 as MNHEY and CDR2 as SVGEGT. The CDR3 contains 12 residues. Trimming took off 2 bases at V and 11 bases at J, with 9 bases between the two ends. The CDR3 sequence: CASSYGGRELFF. Written as DNA, the CDR3 is TGTGCCAGCAGTTACGGCGGCAGAGAGCTGTTTTTT.

The chain uses TRBV18 and TRBJ2-1; 11 nucleotides match TRBD1. The CDR3 totals 16 residues. J was trimmed by 8 bases and V by 4 bases; bases with no gene match: 10. CDR1 and CDR2 from the germline V gene are KGHSH and LQKENI. The CDR3 is CASSLTPGQGGDEQFF. The CDR3 DNA reads TGTGCCAGCTCACTTACACCGGGACAGGGGGGTGATGAGCAGTTCTTC. Supplemented by reference TRBV18 and TRBJ2-1, the full variable domain reads NAGVMQNPRHLVRRRGQEARLRCSPMKGHSHVYWYRQLPEEGLKFMVYLQKENIIDESGMPKERFSAEFPKEGPSILRIQQVVRGDSAAYFCASSLTPGQGGDEQFFGPGTRLTVL.

V gene TRBV9 combines with J gene TRBJ1-1; 9 bases agree with TRBD1. The ends lost 6 bases at V and 1 base at J; junction bases unmatched: 4. Germline CDR1 is SGDLS and CDR2 is YYNGEE. The CDR3 is 14 amino acids. The chain's CDR3 is CASTTGGPNTEAFF. In nucleotides, the CDR3 is TGTGCCAGCACCACAGGGGGCCCGAACACTGAAGCTTTCTTT.

V and J are TRBV19 and TRBJ1-5; TRBD1 matches at 7 bases. The CDR3 extends over 13 amino acids. CDR1 LNHDA and CDR2 SQIVND come from the germline V gene (reference sequence). V shed 10 bases, J shed 4 bases, and the junction held 7 bases outside the gene matches. CDR3 protein: CATSDRANQPQHF. CDR3 in DNA: TGTGCCACCTCCGACAGGGCTAATCAGCCCCAGCATTTT.

In DNA form, the CDR3 reads TGTGCCAGCAGCCGGACTTCCTACGAGCAGTACTTC. This translates into CASSRTSYEQYF. V is TRBV13 and J is TRBJ2-7; possible D gene TRBD2, 5 bases. Germline lookup yields CDR1 PRHDT and CDR2 FYEKMQ (reference sequence). This CDR3 is 12 amino acids long. Deletions cut 5 bases from V and 1 base from J, with 6 bases between. Complete variable domain (other parts from reference TRBV13 and TRBJ2-7): AAGVIQSPRHLIKEKRETATLKCYPIPRHDTVYWYQQGPGQDPQFLISFYEKMQSDKGSIPDRFSAQQFSDYHSELNMSSLELGDSALYFCASSRTSYEQYFGPGTRLTVT.

The rearrangement joins TRBV2 to TRBJ1-6, with a possible D match to TRBD1 (5 bases). The CDR3 runs to 14 residues. Looked up from germline, CDR1 is SNHLY and CDR2 is FYNNEI. V shed 7 bases and J shed 7 bases, with 14 bases lying between them. This chain's CDR3 is CASKTTDPNSPLHF. The CDR3 region has the DNA TGTGCCAGCAAGACGACAGATCCAAATTCACCCCTCCACTTT.

The chain carries TRBV7-9 and TRBJ1-1; perhaps TRBD1 as D (5 bases). Per germline, CDR1 SEHNR and CDR2 FQNEAQ (reference sequence). CDR3 length: 14 residues. Trimming removed 7 bases from V and 0 bases from J, with 12 bases in between. CDR3 nucleotides: TGTGCCAGCAACCTCGGGGGGGTGAACACTGAAGCTTTCTTT. This encodes CASNLGGVNTEAFF.

The V call is TRBV5-1, the J call TRBJ1-1; no reliable D call. The V gene's germline CDR1 is SGHRS and CDR2 YFSETQ. Trimming shortened V by 0 bases and J by 1 base, and 10 bases separated the two germline ends. The CDR3 totals 15 residues. In DNA, the CDR3 is TGCGCCAGCAGCTTGGATCTAACTCCGAACACTGAAGCTTTCTTT. It specifies CASSLDLTPNTEAFF. Together with reference TRBV5-1 and TRBJ1-1, the CDR3 gives the full variable domain: KAGVTQTPRYLIKTRGQQVTLSCSPISGHRSVSWYQQTPGQGLQFLFEYFSETQRNKGNFPGRFSGRQFSNSRSEMNVSTLELGDSALYLCASSLDLTPNTEAFFGQGTRLTVV.

The chain links TRBV4-1 to TRBJ1-1; 7 bases line up with TRBD1. This CDR3 contains 12 residues. The trim removed 1 base at V and 8 bases at J, leaving 1 base unmatched. Germline V lookup: CDR1 MGHRA, CDR2 YSYEKL. In nucleotides, the CDR3 is TGCGCCAGCAGCCAAGCGGGACAGGAAGCTTTCTTT. Translated: CASSQAGQEAFF.

The J gene is TRBJ2-1, the V gene TRBV4-1, with D perhaps matching TRBD1 (7 bases). This CDR3 is 15 amino acids long. The germline V gene has CDR1 MGHRA and CDR2 YSYEKL. Trimming pared 5 bases from V and 6 bases from J, leaving 17 bases between. CDR3 DNA sequence: TGCGCCAGCAGCAAGACCGCGGGACAGCCCAATGAGCAGTTCTTC. This sequence encodes CASSKTAGQPNEQFF.

The chain combines TRBV4-1 with TRBJ1-4; a possible D gene is TRBD1 (5 bases). The CDR3 spans 15 residues. Trimming took off 1 base at V and 4 bases at J, with 10 bases between the two ends. Germline V lookup: CDR1 MGHRA, CDR2 YSYEKL. CDR3: CASSQAGGDNEKLFF. The CDR3 coding sequence is TGCGCCAGCAGCCAAGCGGGGGGGGATAATGAAAAACTGTTTTTT.

The chain is built from TRBV29-1 and TRBJ2-1; no reliable D call. From germline, CDR1 is SQVTM and CDR2 ANQGSEA. CDR3 length: 12 residues. Trimming shortened V by 1 base and J by 3 bases, and 4 bases separated the two germline ends. The CDR3 DNA reads as TGCAGCGTTGAAGGACACTACAATGAGCAGTTCTTC. Its translation is CSVEGHYNEQFF.

The chain couples TRBV19 to TRBJ2-5, with TRBD2 matching 14 bases. Germline V gene sequence: CDR1 LNHDA, CDR2 SQIVND (reference sequence). Trimming removed 7 bases from V and 5 bases from J; junction bases left unmatched: 15. The CDR3 is 18 residues long. In DNA, the CDR3 is TGTGCCAGTACCCCTAGGGGACTAGCGGGGGTGTCGGGGGAGACCCAGTACTTC. It specifies CASTPRGLAGVSGETQYF.

V is TRBV7-2 and J is TRBJ1-1, with TRBD1 identical over 7 bases. The CDR3 runs to 14 residues. The ends lost 5 bases at V and 1 base at J; junction bases unmatched: 4. CDR1 is SGHTA, CDR2 FQGNSA, per germline. The CDR3 here is CASSPGTANTEAFF. The CDR3 DNA follows: TGTGCCAGCAGCCCCGGGACAGCGAACACTGAAGCTTTCTTT.

The gene calls are TRBV7-9 and TRBJ2-7; 7 bases align to TRBD2. The germline V gene encodes CDR1 SEHNR and CDR2 FQNEAQ (reference sequence). J was trimmed by 2 bases and V by 5 bases; bases with no gene match: 3. This CDR3 is 13 amino acids long. The CDR3 sequence is CASSPGGAYEQYF. The CDR3 region has the DNA TGTGCCAGCAGCCCGGGGGGAGCCTACGAGCAGTACTTC.